This passage covers 25 T cell receptor beta chains from one sample sequenced in a study of identical twins. TCRdb recomputed calls from the 5' RACE reads with MiXCR, one row per CDR3 protein. In the table there are fewer than 650,000 distinct CDR3 sequences, just over 7% of which are singletons. Another study also made use of these data, one on yellow fever vaccine responses in identical twins.

Input material: PBMCs. These receptors originate from a woman aged 18-30 years in good health.

This clonotype showed up many times. This chain connects TRBV12-3 or TRBV12-4 to TRBJ1-3; D is unclear. The CDR3 is 11 amino acids. V dropped 5 bases and J dropped 9 bases, with 8 bases sitting between them. CDR3 residues: CASSPRATIYF. The CDR3, as DNA: TGTGCCAGCAGTCCCCGGGCCACCATATATTTT.

V gene TRBV12-5 combines with J gene TRBJ2-5; TRBD2 matches 10 bases. After removal of 3 bases from V and 5 bases from J, the junction contained 12 bases not matched to a gene. Germline V gives CDR1 LGHNT, CDR2 FRNRAP. The CDR3 contains 17 residues. The CDR3 DNA reads as TGTGCTAGTGGTTTCGGTTCTAGCGGGAGTCCCGGGGAGACCCAGTACTTC. Its protein is CASGFGSSGSPGETQYF.

This clonotype was observed a handful of times. The chain links TRBV5-1 to TRBJ1-2; D remains ambiguous. With 4 bases removed from V and 7 bases from J, the gap between germline ends came to 8 bases. The CDR3 sequence is 11 residues long. Germline V lookup: CDR1 SGHRS, CDR2 YFSETQ. This CDR3 reads CASSADGGYTF. The CDR3 coding sequence is TGCGCCAGCAGCGCCGACGGTGGCTACACCTTC. Together with reference TRBV5-1 and TRBJ1-2, the CDR3 gives the full variable domain: KAGVTQTPRYLIKTRGQQVTLSCSPISGHRSVSWYQQTPGQGLQFLFEYFSETQRNKGNFPGRFSGRQFSNSRSEMNVSTLELGDSALYLCASSADGGYTFGSGTRLTVV.

This chain uses TRBV2 with TRBJ2-5, with TRBD1 identical over 10 bases. The CDR3 length is 14 residues. Germline trimming cut 7 bases from V and 4 bases from J; bases unmatched to any gene: 6. Per germline, CDR1 SNHLY and CDR2 FYNNEI. CDR3 DNA: TGTGCCAGCATGCCGACAGGGGGCGGAGAGACCCAGTACTTC. Encoded protein: CASMPTGGGETQYF.

This clonotype was seen repeatedly, ten times or more. This chain links TRBV29-1 with TRBJ2-1, with TRBD2 matching 8 bases. The CDR3 loop spans 12 amino acids. V lost 6 bases, J lost 6 bases, and 4 bases stayed unmatched. Germline CDR1 SQVTM, CDR2 ANQGSEA. The CDR3 DNA reads as TGCAGCGTGACGGGAGGGATCAATGAGCAGTTCTTC. Its translation is CSVTGGINEQFF.

The rearrangement joins TRBV5-1 to TRBJ2-5; 12 positions agree with TRBD2. With V trimmed by 4 bases and J by 4 bases, 11 bases remained unmatched. The CDR3 runs 17 residues. Per germline, CDR1 SGHRS and CDR2 YFSETQ. CDR3 protein: CASSDRLAGALGETQYF. CDR3 coding DNA: TGCGCCAGCAGCGACAGACTAGCGGGAGCCTTGGGAGAGACCCAGTACTTC.

This clonotype was counted ten times or more. The chain uses TRBV20-1 and TRBJ2-3; the D call may be TRBD1 or TRBD2 (5 bases each). Deletions cut 6 bases from V and 2 bases from J, with 21 bases between. Per the germline V gene, CDR1 is DFQATT and CDR2 is SNEGSKA (reference sequence). The CDR3 sequence is 16 residues long. The CDR3 DNA sequence: TGCAGTGCCAGGGACCTTAGGGCGGTGCTCACAGATACGCAGTATTTT. It specifies CSARDLRAVLTDTQYF.

Ten or more counts support this clonotype. In nucleotides, the CDR3 is TGTGCTGCGGGGTCTAATAGCAATCAGCCCCAGCATTTT. Translating gives CAAGSNSNQPQHF. The gene calls are TRBV10-3 and TRBJ1-5; no definite D call. Germline loops: CDR1 ENHRY, CDR2 SYGVKD. The CDR3 sequence is 13 residues long.

This clonotype appeared a few times. This chain connects TRBV3-1 to TRBJ2-7, with unresolved D. CDR3 length: 11 amino acids. Trimming took off 2 bases at V and 7 bases at J, with 6 bases between the two ends. The germline gives CDR1 LGHDT, CDR2 YNNKEL (reference sequence). Here the CDR3 reads CASSQSGEQYF. The CDR3 nucleotides read TGTGCCAGCAGCCAATCTGGGGAGCAGTACTTC.

This clonotype was seen at least ten times. This sequence joins TRBV28 and TRBJ1-6; D is unclear. The CDR3 sequence is 11 residues long. The V gene's germline CDR1 is MDHEN and CDR2 SYDVKM. Trimming pared 2 bases from V and 10 bases from J, leaving 3 bases between. CDR3 in amino acids: CASSLESPLHF. In DNA, the CDR3 is TGTGCCAGCAGTTTAGAGTCACCCCTCCACTTT.

The chain links TRBV5-6 to TRBJ2-5, with 10 bases lining up with TRBD2. The V gene's germline CDR1 is SGHDT and CDR2 YYEEEE. The CDR3 totals 14 residues. V lost 2 bases and J lost 8; bases outside the gene matches: 6. The CDR3 DNA follows: TGTGCCAGCAGCTTCACTAGCGGGGTCGCAACCCAGTACTTC. Protein product: CASSFTSGVATQYF.

This clonotype has at least ten counts. This CDR3 is CASPEGPVQNTGELFF. As DNA, the CDR3 is TGTGCCAGCCCCGAGGGTCCAGTACAGAACACCGGGGAGCTGTTTTTT. The rearrangement joins TRBV2 to TRBJ2-2, with D perhaps TRBD2 (5 bases). Deletions cut 8 bases from V and 1 base from J, with 17 bases between. This CDR3 region has 16 residues. Germline assignment: CDR1 SNHLY and CDR2 FYNNEI.

This clonotype was found a few times. The chain has TRBV7-8 and TRBJ2-7, with D perhaps assigned TRBD1 or TRBD2 (5 bases each). The CDR3 runs to 15 residues. Trimming took 2 bases from V and 6 from J, leaving 17 bases between them. CDR1 is SGHVS and CDR2 is FQNEAQ in the germline V gene. The CDR3 loop reads CASSLPGRRLGEQYV. The CDR3 nucleotides read TGTGCCAGCAGCTTACCGGGACGTCGGCTCGGCGAGCAGTACGTC.

In this sample, this clonotype turned up many times. The chain couples TRBV4-2 to TRBJ2-3; D is ambiguous. The V gene's germline CDR1 is LGHNA and CDR2 YNFKEQ. The CDR3 has 11 residues. V was cut by 1 base and J by 7 bases, with 3 bases left in between. For the CDR3, the DNA is TGTGCCAGCAGCCAAGTGAATACGCAGTATTTT. Its protein is CASSQVNTQYF.

The V gene is TRBV7-9, the J gene TRBJ2-3; D perhaps matches TRBD2 (6 bases). The ends were cut back, 0 bases at V and 2 bases at J, with 15 bases in the middle. The CDR3 is 17 residues long. Germline CDR1 SEHNR, CDR2 FQNEAQ (reference sequence). The CDR3 protein is CASSLAHGGDLTDTQYF. The CDR3 DNA follows: TGTGCCAGCAGCTTAGCGCATGGCGGGGACCTCACAGATACGCAGTATTTT.

This clonotype was recorded many times. The chain uses TRBV5-1 and TRBJ2-7; TRBD1 aligns across 7 bases. Germline CDR1 SGHRS, CDR2 YFSETQ. The CDR3 sequence is 16 residues long. V gave up 3 bases and J gave up 6 bases; unmatched junction bases: 15. CDR3 bases: TGCGCCAGCAGCTACTCCCCCGGGACAGATGTTGCCGAGCAGTACGTC. Its protein product is CASSYSPGTDVAEQYV.

In its sample, this clonotype was seen a few times. The chain couples TRBV14 to TRBJ2-3; 10 nucleotides line up with TRBD2. The CDR3 loop spans 19 amino acids. The trim removed 4 bases at V and 7 bases at J, leaving 20 bases unmatched. Germline V CDR1 and CDR2: SGHDN, FVKESK. In DNA, the CDR3 is TGTGCCAGCAGCCCGCGGCACTTTAGCGGGGGGACCCCCACGAATACGCAGTATTTT. This gives the protein CASSPRHFSGGTPTNTQYF.

This clonotype was observed at least ten times. The CDR3 region is CAISESGSGRLGSYEQYF. DNA of the CDR3: TGTGCCATCAGTGAGTCGGGTAGCGGGAGGTTGGGCTCCTACGAGCAGTACTTC. This chain uses TRBV10-3 with TRBJ2-7, with 10 bases matching TRBD2. V lost 0 bases, J lost 0 bases, and 8 bases stayed unmatched. Germline-derived CDR1 and CDR2 are ENHRY and SYGVKD. CDR3 length: 18 amino acids.

The rearrangement links TRBV7-2 to TRBJ2-5; 8 bases agree with TRBD1. This CDR3 comprises 15 residues. Germline CDR1 reads SGHTA; CDR2 reads FQGNSA. The V and J ends lost 5 bases and 2 bases, in that order; junction bases with no gene match: 7. In nucleotides, the CDR3 is TGTGCCAGCAGCCCCCGGACAGGGTGGCAAGAGACCCAGTACTTC. Amino acid sequence: CASSPRTGWQETQYF.

This clonotype has just a few counts. The J gene is TRBJ2-7, the V gene TRBV5-1; 10 bases fit TRBD2. Germline CDR1 SGHRS, CDR2 YFSETQ. CDR3 length: 16 amino acids. V lost 0 bases and J lost 3; bases outside the gene matches: 6. In DNA, the CDR3 is TGCGCCAGCAGCTTGGAGCCGGGACTAGCGAACTACGAGCAGTACTTC. Translating it yields CASSLEPGLANYEQYF.

This clonotype was detected ten times or more. CDR3 nucleotides: TGTGCCAGCAGTGCCCCGGACAGCCGATACCAAGAGACCCAGTACTTC. Protein product: CASSAPDSRYQETQYF. The gene calls are TRBV28 and TRBJ2-5, with a weak D call TRBD1 (6 bases). CDR3 length: 16 residues. Germline CDR1 and CDR2: MDHEN and SYDVKM. The V gene lost 5 bases and the J gene lost 0 bases, with 16 bases spanning the gap.

The chain combines TRBV3-1 with TRBJ2-7; D possibly corresponds to TRBD1 (6 bases). The germline V gene encodes CDR1 LGHDT and CDR2 YNNKEL (reference sequence). The CDR3 consists of 15 residues. Trimming took off 4 bases at V and 6 bases at J, with 19 bases between the two ends. CDR3 bases: TGTGCCAGCAGCCGCGGTAGGACAGTCGCAACCGAGCAGTACTTC. Protein product: CASSRGRTVATEQYF.

This clonotype was detected ten times or more. V is TRBV10-2 and J is TRBJ2-2, with D tentatively TRBD2 (5 bases). CDR1 is WSHSY, CDR2 SAAADI, per germline. The CDR3 loop spans 14 amino acids. Trimming took 5 bases from V and 2 from J, leaving 9 bases between them. The CDR3 protein is CASSLRANTGELFF. The CDR3 nucleotides read TGCGCCAGCAGTTTGCGGGCTAACACCGGGGAGCTGTTTTTT.

This clonotype was picked up many times. J is TRBJ1-2 and V is TRBV5-6, with TRBD1 identical over 10 bases. This CDR3 region has 14 residues. Germline values: CDR1 SGHDT, CDR2 YYEEEE. The J segment lost 7 bases and the V segment lost 3 bases, leaving 6 bases of the junction unmatched. The CDR3 region is CASSYSTGGGGYTF. In DNA, the CDR3 is TGTGCCAGCAGCTACTCGACAGGGGGCGGTGGCTACACCTTC.

This clonotype was observed many times. The chain is built from TRBV29-1 and TRBJ2-7; D is possibly TRBD2 (5 bases). Germline values: CDR1 SQVTM, CDR2 ANQGSEA. The CDR3 is made up of 12 amino acids. V shed 1 base and J shed 3 bases, with 7 bases lying between them. CDR3 protein: CSVEGRFYEQYF. The CDR3 DNA follows: TGCAGCGTTGAAGGGAGGTTCTACGAGCAGTACTTC.